This T cell receptor (beta chain) stems from a study of blood T cell repertoires in COVID-19. Study overall: The analysed material was cDNA or gDNA that came from T cells, B-cell-depleted T cells, or PBMCs.

Germline trimming cut 2 bases from V and 3 bases from J; bases unmatched to any gene: 3. Germline loops: CDR1 LGHDT, CDR2 YNNKEL (reference sequence). The CDR3 sequence is 14 residues long. Original methodology: The assay estimated nucleated cells by amplifying reference gene primers. Assay: immunoSEQ multiplex PCR; the TCRdb copy retains only in-frame clones and omits some. The V and J calls and clone size are taken from that table; D and trimming were inferred from the DNA. The sample shows about 58,000 clones, around 76% of them seen only once. The TCR sequence derives from a human donor in a cohort sampled during active COVID-19. The specimen sequenced was peripheral blood. This chain joins TRBV3-1 (or the pseudogene TRBV3-2) and TRBJ2-7, with 8 bases lining up with TRBD2. CDR3 in amino acids: CASSQTGTSYEQYF. For the CDR3, the DNA is TGTGCCAGCAGCCAAACCGGGACTAGCTACGAGCAGTACTTC.